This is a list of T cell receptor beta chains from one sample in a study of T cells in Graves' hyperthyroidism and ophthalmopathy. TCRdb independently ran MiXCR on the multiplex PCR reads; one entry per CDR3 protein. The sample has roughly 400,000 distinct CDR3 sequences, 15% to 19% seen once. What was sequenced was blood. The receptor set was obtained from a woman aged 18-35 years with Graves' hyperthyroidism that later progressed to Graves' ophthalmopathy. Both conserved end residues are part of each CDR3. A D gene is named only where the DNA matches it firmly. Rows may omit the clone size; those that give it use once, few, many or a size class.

TGCAGTGCTCCCTCCACGCGGTCCAGGACCAATGAGCAGTTCTTC | CSAPSTRSRTNEQFF | TRBJ2-1 | TRBV20-1 | NA | many
TGTGCCAGCAGGCCCGTTGGCTACGAGCAGTACTTC | CASRPVGYEQYF | TRBJ2-7 | TRBV28 | NA | many
TGCGCCAGCAGCTCCTGGACAGGGTCCTACAATGAGCAGTTCTTC | CASSSWTGSYNEQFF | TRBJ2-1 | TRBV5-1 | TRBD1 | NA
TGCGCCAGCAGCCCTACTACTAGCGGGAGGTCCAAGGAGCAGTACTTC | CASSPTTSGRSKEQYF | TRBJ2-7 | TRBV4-1 | TRBD2 | few
TGTGCCTGGGACGGACGAATCAGCCGGGCCAACCCTAACTATGGCTACACCTTC | CAWDGRISRANPNYGYTF | TRBJ1-2 | TRBV30 | NA | many
TGTGCCAGCAGCCAACAACCTCCGGGACAGGCTTACAATGAGCAGTTCTTC | CASSQQPPGQAYNEQFF | TRBJ2-1 | TRBV3-1 | TRBD1 | many
TGCGCCAGCAGCTTGGGACCGGGACAGGGCTACGAGCAGTACTTC | CASSLGPGQGYEQYF | TRBJ2-7 | TRBV5-1 | TRBD1 | many
TGCGCCAGCAGCTTTTCCGGCTCGACTTCCTACGAGCAGTACTTC | CASSFSGSTSYEQYF | TRBJ2-7 | TRBV5-1 | NA | many
TGTGCCAGCAGGCGACGGGGAGACAATCAGCCCCAGCATTTT | CASRRRGDNQPQHF | TRBJ1-5 | TRBV6-1 | NA | NA
TGTGCCAGCAGCCAAACACAGGGGGCAGGAGATACGCAGTATTTT | CASSQTQGAGDTQYF | TRBJ2-3 | TRBV3-1 | TRBD1 | many
TGCAGTGCTGGACTAGCGGGAGGGCCCTCCTACAATGAGCAGTTCTTC | CSAGLAGGPSYNEQFF | TRBJ2-1 | TRBV20-1 | TRBD2 | many
TGTGCCAGCAGAGAGGGGGGACGTGAAGCTTTCTTT | CASREGGREAFF | TRBJ1-1 | TRBV27 | NA | few
TGTGCCAGCCTCCGGGGGCCTCAAGAGACCCAGTACTTC | CASLRGPQETQYF | TRBJ2-5 | TRBV7-8 | NA | many
TGTGCCAGCACCAGAGGAGGGGGGGAGACCCAGTACTTC | CASTRGGGETQYF | TRBJ2-5 | TRBV7-9 | NA | NA
TGTGCCAGCAGCTGGGCTCCCCAAGAAAACTCCTACGAGCAGTACTTC | CASSWAPQENSYEQYF | TRBJ2-7 | TRBV5-8 | NA | NA
TGTGCCAGCAGGCTTAGGGGTGGCGGGACGAAGTATGGCTACACCTTC | CASRLRGGGTKYGYTF | TRBJ1-2 | TRBV5-4 | NA | NA
TGTGCCAGCAGTTTGAGTCGTTTGCACACGAACACCGGGGAGCTGTTTTTT | CASSLSRLHTNTGELFF | TRBJ2-2 | TRBV28 | NA | NA
TGTGCTAGTGGTTTGACGGGAGAGGCCGACAATGAGCAGTTCTTC | CASGLTGEADNEQFF | TRBJ2-1 | TRBV12-5 | NA | many
TGTGCCAGCAGCGTAGGTCCCAGGGCTTACAACTATGGCTACACCTTC | CASSVGPRAYNYGYTF | TRBJ1-2 | TRBV9 | NA | few
TGCAGTGCTAGAGATCTGTTGGCCGTATCCTACGAGCAGTACTTC | CSARDLLAVSYEQYF | TRBJ2-7 | TRBV20-1 | NA | few
TGTGCCAGCAGCCCGAACAACCTAATTAAGCGGTCCGATTCCTACGAGCAGTACTTC | CASSPNNLIKRSDSYEQYF | TRBJ2-7 | TRBV4-2 | NA | NA
TGTGCCAGCAGTTACGACCCACGCGGGACAGACCATAGCTACGAGCAGTACTTC | CASSYDPRGTDHSYEQYF | TRBJ2-7 | TRBV6-2/TRBV6-3 | NA | NA
TGTGCCAGTAGTATAGGAGGCGGAGCCTACGAGCAGTACTTC | CASSIGGGAYEQYF | TRBJ2-7 | TRBV19 | NA | few
TGTGCCAGCAGCGGGCAAGGGACTATTAGCACAGATACGCAGTATTTT | CASSGQGTISTDTQYF | TRBJ2-3 | TRBV9 | TRBD2 | NA
TGCGCCAGCAGCTTGGGGGTGACAGAATCCTACGAGCAGTACTTC | CASSLGVTESYEQYF | TRBJ2-7 | TRBV5-1 | NA | many
TGTGCCACCAGTGATACTGGGGGCTATGGCTACACCTTC | CATSDTGGYGYTF | TRBJ1-2 | TRBV24-1 | NA | many
TGTGCCAGCAGCCTCTCTTCAGGGTATGCCTACGAGCAGTCCTTC | CASSLSSGYAYEQSF | TRBJ2-7 | TRBV9 | NA | NA
TGTGCCTCCATCGCGGGGGTAGAAGCTTTCTTT | CASIAGVEAFF | TRBJ1-1 | TRBV28 | NA | many
TGTGCCAGCAGCTTAGGAGGGACAGGCTCTAGGAATCAGCCCCAGCATTTT | CASSLGGTGSRNQPQHF | TRBJ1-5 | TRBV7-9 | TRBD1 | few
TGCGCCAGCAAGGAGACGGAGAGCTCCTATAATTCACCCCTCCACTTT | CASKETESSYNSPLHF | TRBJ1-6 | TRBV5-1 | NA | few
TGTGCCAGTAGTATCGACAGCCCCCAGAATGAAAAACTGTTTTTT | CASSIDSPQNEKLFF | TRBJ1-4 | TRBV19 | NA | few
TGTGCCAGTAGTGTCACCGGGACAGCCTCTGGAAACACCATATATTTT | CASSVTGTASGNTIYF | TRBJ1-3 | TRBV19 | TRBD1 | NA
TGTGCCAGCAGTTCAGCTGCGGGAAGGACTGAAGCTTTCTTT | CASSSAAGRTEAFF | TRBJ1-1 | TRBV27 | NA | many
TGTGCCAGCAGTTACGGAGCTAGCACAGATACGCAGTATTTT | CASSYGASTDTQYF | TRBJ2-3 | TRBV6-5 | NA | many
TGCGCCAGCAGTGAACGAGACAGGAGCGCTGAAGCTTTCTTT | CASSERDRSAEAFF | TRBJ1-1 | TRBV10-1 | NA | few
TGTGCCAGCAGTGCGGATCTAAACGATGGCTACACCTTC | CASSADLNDGYTF | TRBJ1-2 | TRBV28 | NA | many
TGTGCCAGCAGCCGTACCGGGACAGATCAGCCCCAGCATTTT | CASSRTGTDQPQHF | TRBJ1-5 | TRBV11-2 | TRBD1 | many
TGTGCCAGCAGTTTATCGGGGACGGTTACTAATGAAAAACTGTTTTTT | CASSLSGTVTNEKLFF | TRBJ1-4 | TRBV27 | NA | few
TGTGCCAGCAGCCCTCCGGGGGGAATCGGAGAGGCCCAGTACTTC | CASSPPGGIGEAQYF | TRBJ2-5 | TRBV13 | TRBD2 | NA
TGTGCCAGCAGTGAAGCGGGAGGGACTAGGCAGTTCTTC | CASSEAGGTRQFF | TRBJ2-1 | TRBV2 | TRBD2 | many
TGTGCCAGTAGTAAAACCGGGACAGCCTACGAGCAGTACTTC | CASSKTGTAYEQYF | TRBJ2-7 | TRBV19 | TRBD1 | NA
TGTGCCAGCAAGATGGACAGGGAGTATCAGCCCCAGCATTTT | CASKMDREYQPQHF | TRBJ1-5 | TRBV6-1 | TRBD1 | few
TGTGCCAGCCTGACAGGGTTGTCTGGGGCCAACGTCCTGACTTTC | CASLTGLSGANVLTF | TRBJ2-6 | TRBV2 | TRBD1 | many
TGTGCCAGCAGTTCGGACAGAAGCTACTTGAACACTGAAGCTTTCTTT | CASSSDRSYLNTEAFF | TRBJ1-1 | TRBV27 | NA | many
TGTGCCAGCTCTACCGATTATTACGAGCAGTACTTC | CASSTDYYEQYF | TRBJ2-7 | TRBV18 | NA | few